The 12 T cell receptor beta chains below were found in one sample sequenced in a study of human CD4 T cells and Enterobacteriaceae (dated by TCRdb to about 2020). Memory CD4+ T cells, defined as all CD4+ cells except CD45RA+CCR7+CD95- naive cells, were FACS-sorted on a FACSAria III to over 95% purity. The method behind the library was the immunoSEQ multiplex PCR assay. Held by TCRdb, this immuneACCESS table contains in-frame sequences only and omits some clones. Under half of the omission traces to an unresolved V gene where checked; the cause of the rest is unknown. The sample includes some 26,000 clones, with approximately 78% observed a single time. Approximately 0.96% of the sample rests with the top ten. The sequenced sample was memory CD4+ T cells from blood. Explained via the paper, the cell subset or site label denotes: total memory CD4 T cells sorted directly ex vivo, unstimulated. These receptors all come from a human donor in good health.

The chain combines TRBV14 with TRBJ2-5; TRBD2 matches 9 bases. The J segment lost 4 bases and the V segment lost 1 base, leaving 7 bases of the junction unmatched. CDR3 length: 16 residues. Germline CDR1 SGHDN, CDR2 FVKESK. The CDR3 protein is CASSQVPGLAAETQYF. In nucleotides, the CDR3 is TGTGCCAGCAGCCAAGTCCCGGGACTAGCCGCAGAGACCCAGTACTTC.

CDR3 protein: CASSSTNSPLHF. CDR3 coding DNA: TGTGCCAGCAGCTCGACTAATTCACCCCTCCACTTT. The V call is TRBV7-6, the J call TRBJ1-6; no reliable D call. Germline values: CDR1 SGHVS, CDR2 FNYEAQ. V shed 4 bases and J shed 6 bases, with 4 bases lying between them. The CDR3 extends over 12 amino acids.

The chain employs TRBV7-9 and TRBJ1-2; D ambiguous. The CDR3 is 16 amino acids. Trimming pared 2 bases from V and 3 bases from J, leaving 16 bases between. The V gene's germline CDR1 is SEHNR and CDR2 FQNEAQ (reference sequence). The CDR3 DNA reads TGTGCCAGCAGCTTAAGATCCTTCCTCCCGGACTATGGCTACACCTTC. It encodes CASSLRSFLPDYGYTF.

The rearrangement links TRBV5-1 to TRBJ2-2; D possibly corresponds to TRBD2 (6 bases). With 3 bases removed from V and 5 bases from J, the gap between germline ends came to 11 bases. The CDR3 consists of 14 residues. Germline loops: CDR1 SGHRS, CDR2 YFSETQ. The CDR3 DNA sequence: TGCGCCAGCAGCTCAGCTAGCGTGACCGGGGAGCTGTTTTTT. Protein product: CASSSASVTGELFF.

V gene TRBV2 combines with J gene TRBJ1-5, with 9 bases fitting TRBD1. Germline lookup yields CDR1 SNHLY and CDR2 FYNNEI. J lost 1 base, V lost 6 bases, and 4 bases had no gene match. There are 15 residues in the CDR3. CDR3 DNA: TGTGCCAGCAGAGTACAGGGGGCGAGCAATCAGCCCCAGCATTTT. This sequence encodes CASRVQGASNQPQHF.

This chain uses TRBV7-6 with TRBJ2-2; 11 bases align to TRBD2. This CDR3 comprises 18 residues. CDR1 SGHVS and CDR2 FNYEAQ come from the germline V gene. Germline trimming cut 5 bases from V and 0 bases from J; bases unmatched to any gene: 8. In DNA, the CDR3 is TGTGCCAGCAGCAAAAGGGGACTAGCGGCAACGAACACCGGGGAGCTGTTTTTT. It is translated as CASSKRGLAATNTGELFF.

V is TRBV18 and J is TRBJ1-6; no clear D. V dropped 2 bases and J dropped 11 bases, with 13 bases sitting between them. CDR3 size: 14 residues. The germline V gene has CDR1 KGHSH and CDR2 LQKENI. The CDR3 nucleotides read TGTGCCAGCTCACCAGAAGAGGGATCGACACCCCTCCACTTT. This codes for CASSPEEGSTPLHF. Using reference TRBV18 and TRBJ1-6 for the parts outside the CDR3, the full variable domain is NAGVMQNPRHLVRRRGQEARLRCSPMKGHSHVYWYRQLPEEGLKFMVYLQKENIIDESGMPKERFSAEFPKEGPSILRIQQVVRGDSAAYFCASSPEEGSTPLHFGNGTRLTVT.

CDR3 in amino acids: CASSSRDLREYQPQHF. CDR3 nucleotides: TGTGCCAGCAGTTCCCGGGACCTACGAGAATATCAGCCCCAGCATTTT. The chain combines TRBV27 with TRBJ1-5; D possibly corresponds to TRBD1 (5 bases). Trimming took 4 bases from V and 5 from J, leaving 18 bases between them. This CDR3 has 16 amino acids. Per germline, CDR1 MNHEY and CDR2 SMNVEV (reference sequence).

The chain joins TRBV5-1 to TRBJ1-5, with 7 bases matching TRBD1. The CDR3 spans 15 residues. CDR1 and CDR2 from the germline V gene are SGHRS and YFSETQ. J lost 2 bases, V lost 0 bases, and 2 bases had no gene match. The CDR3 spells CASSLGQGGNQPQHF. The CDR3 bases are TGCGCCAGCAGCTTGGGGCAGGGGGGCAATCAGCCCCAGCATTTT.

V usage is TRBV4-1 and J usage is TRBJ2-3; either TRBD1 or TRBD2 may supply D (5 bases each). CDR1 and CDR2 (germline): MGHRA, YSYEKL. The CDR3 runs 16 residues. The germline V and J ends were trimmed by 6 bases and 0 bases, with 16 bases remaining between them. CDR3 amino acids: CASRGDGYFSTDTQYF. The CDR3 DNA sequence: TGCGCCAGCAGAGGGGACGGATACTTTAGCACAGATACGCAGTATTTT.

V is TRBV6-1 and J is TRBJ2-7, with a tentative D call TRBD1 (7 bases). The CDR3 is 15 residues long. Trimming cost V 2 bases and J 7 bases, with 18 bases left between them. Germline CDR1 MNHNS, CDR2 SASEGT. This chain's CDR3 is CASSEPGRGRGEQYF. For the CDR3, the DNA is TGTGCCAGCAGTGAACCAGGGCGGGGCAGGGGGGAGCAGTACTTC.

The V call is TRBV9, the J call TRBJ1-2; D is perhaps TRBD1 (5 bases). From germline, CDR1 is SGDLS and CDR2 YYNGEE. The CDR3 has 15 residues. The DNA for the CDR3 is TGTGTTTCGGCCCCAGCCAGGGTACAGGACTATGGCTACACCTTC. Translation: CVSAPARVQDYGYTF.